The sequence of this T cell receptor (beta chain) was determined in a study of blood T cell repertoires in COVID-19. About the research overall: Whether acute or convalescent, the COVID-19 samples came from the United States, Italy and Spain. Sources were T cells, B-cell-depleted T cells, or PBMCs; the material itself was cDNA or gDNA.

Per the original methods: Amplification of reference gene primers provided the estimated nucleated cell counts. Using immunoSEQ multiplex PCR, the repertoire was profiled, and TCRdb retains in-frame clones only, with some absent. V and J calls and clone size are as listed in that table; D and trimming were resolved from the DNA. The repertoire includes roughly 50,000 clones, 80% to 95% of them detected once, and around 6% sits in the top ten. The TCR comes from a man aged 50 to 60 with active COVID-19. The sequencing input was peripheral blood.

The chain's CDR3 is CASSRFLRLAVQETQYF. CDR3 DNA sequence: TGTGCCAGCAGCCGTTTCCTCAGACTAGCGGTGCAGGAGACCCAGTACTTC. The chain links TRBV14 to TRBJ2-5, with 9 bases that match TRBD2. The CDR3 is made up of 17 amino acids. Trimming removed 4 bases from V and 5 bases from J; junction bases left unmatched: 14. CDR1 and CDR2 (germline): SGHDN, FVKESK.